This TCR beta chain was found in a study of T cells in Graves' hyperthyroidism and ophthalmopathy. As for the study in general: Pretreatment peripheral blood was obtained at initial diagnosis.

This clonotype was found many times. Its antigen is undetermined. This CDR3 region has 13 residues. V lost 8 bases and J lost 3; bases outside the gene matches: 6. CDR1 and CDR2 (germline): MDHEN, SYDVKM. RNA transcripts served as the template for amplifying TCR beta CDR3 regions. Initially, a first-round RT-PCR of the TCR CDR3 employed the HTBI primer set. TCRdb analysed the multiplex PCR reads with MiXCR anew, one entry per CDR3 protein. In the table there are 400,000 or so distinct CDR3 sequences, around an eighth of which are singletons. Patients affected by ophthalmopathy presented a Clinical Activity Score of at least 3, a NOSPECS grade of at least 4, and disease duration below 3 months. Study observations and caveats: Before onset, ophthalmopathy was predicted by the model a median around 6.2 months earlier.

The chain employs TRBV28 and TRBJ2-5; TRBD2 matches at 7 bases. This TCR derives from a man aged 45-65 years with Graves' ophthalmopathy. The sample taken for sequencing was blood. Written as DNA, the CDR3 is TGTGCCAGCGGGGCGGGGGTTGAAGAGACCCAGTACTTC. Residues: CASGAGVEETQYF.